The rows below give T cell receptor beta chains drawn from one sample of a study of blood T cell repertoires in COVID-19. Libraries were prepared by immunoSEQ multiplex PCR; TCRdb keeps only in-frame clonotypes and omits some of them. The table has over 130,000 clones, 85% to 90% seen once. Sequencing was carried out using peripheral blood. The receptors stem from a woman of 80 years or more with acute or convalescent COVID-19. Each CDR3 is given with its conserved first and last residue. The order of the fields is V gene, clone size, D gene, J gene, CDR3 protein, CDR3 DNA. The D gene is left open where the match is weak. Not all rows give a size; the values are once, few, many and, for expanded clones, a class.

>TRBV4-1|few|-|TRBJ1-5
CASSQDGGFGNQPQHF
TGCGCCAGCAGCCAAGATGGGGGGTTCGGCAATCAGCCCCAGCATTTT
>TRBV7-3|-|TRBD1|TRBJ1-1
CASSLPGGTEAFF
TGTGCCAGCAGCTTGCCAGGGGGAACTGAAGCTTTCTTT
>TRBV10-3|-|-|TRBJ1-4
CAISERSGSRGEKLFF
TGTGCCATCAGTGAGAGAAGTGGGTCAAGGGGGGAAAAACTGTTTTTT
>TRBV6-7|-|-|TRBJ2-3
CASSYSQSHTQYF
TGTGCCAGCAGTTACTCCCAGTCACATACGCAGTATTTT
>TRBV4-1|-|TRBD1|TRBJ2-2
CASSQRQTGVGTGELFF
TGCGCCAGCAGCCAAAGGCAAACAGGGGTAGGCACCGGGGAGCTGTTTTTT
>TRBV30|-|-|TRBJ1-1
CAWRTGMNTEAFF
TGTGCCTGGAGGACAGGAATGAACACTGAAGCTTTCTTT
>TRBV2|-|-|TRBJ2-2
CASTPLGGTSGTNTGELFF
TGTGCCAGCACCCCGTTGGGGGGGACATCGGGGACCAACACCGGGGAGCTGTTTTTT
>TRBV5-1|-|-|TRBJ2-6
CASSSTHSGANVLTF
TGCGCCAGCAGCAGCACCCACTCTGGGGCCAACGTCCTGACTTTC
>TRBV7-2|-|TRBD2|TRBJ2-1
CASSPGLAGVNSYNEQFF
TGTGCCAGCAGCCCCGGACTAGCGGGGGTGAACTCCTACAATGAGCAGTTCTTC
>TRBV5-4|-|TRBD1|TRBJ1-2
CASSLSGQGRGYTF
TGTGCCAGCAGCTTGTCCGGACAGGGTCGGGGCTACACCTTC
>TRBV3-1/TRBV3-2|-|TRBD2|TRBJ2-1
CASSQDFTAGGYNEQFF
TGTGCCAGCAGCCAAGATTTTACGGCGGGGGGCTACAATGAGCAGTTCTTC
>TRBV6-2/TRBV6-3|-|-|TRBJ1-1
CASSRPGVITEAFF
TGTGCCAGCAGTCGCCCGGGAGTTATCACTGAAGCTTTCTTT
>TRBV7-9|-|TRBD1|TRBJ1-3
CASSLKQGAKGNTIYF
TGTGCCAGCAGCTTAAAGCAGGGGGCTAAGGGAAACACCATATATTTT
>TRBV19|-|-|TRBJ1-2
CASSVTGNYGYTF
TGTGCCAGTAGTGTCACAGGGAACTATGGCTACACCTTC
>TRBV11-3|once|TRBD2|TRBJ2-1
CASSLGSLAGGGYNEQFF
TGTGCCAGCAGCTTAGGGTCACTAGCGGGGGGAGGCTACAATGAGCAGTTCTTC
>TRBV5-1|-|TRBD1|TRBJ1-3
CASSPDRLGNTIYF
TGCGCCAGCAGCCCGGACAGGCTCGGAAACACCATATATTTT
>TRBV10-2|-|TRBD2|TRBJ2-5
CASREYSSGGQETQYF
TGCGCCAGCAGGGAGTACTCTAGCGGGGGACAAGAGACCCAGTACTTC
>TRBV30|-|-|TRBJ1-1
CAWSVLDGYTEAFF
TGTGCCTGGAGTGTACTAGACGGATACACTGAAGCTTTCTTT
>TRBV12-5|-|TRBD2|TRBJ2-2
CASGPGTSNAGELFF
TGTGCTAGTGGTCCCGGGACTAGCAATGCCGGGGAGCTGTTTTTT
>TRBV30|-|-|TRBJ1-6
CAWSGQGNSPLHF
TGTGCCTGGAGTGGTCAGGGAAATTCACCCCTCCACTTT
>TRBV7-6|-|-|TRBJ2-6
CASSLIAGANVLTF
TGTGCCAGCAGCTTAATAGCCGGGGCCAACGTCCTGACTTTC
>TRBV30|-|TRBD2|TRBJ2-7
CAWSGGGSSYEQYF
TGTGCCTGGAGTGGGGGGGGTAGCTCCTACGAGCAGTACTTC
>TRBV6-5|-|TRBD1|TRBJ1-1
CASSLEQGRAFF
TGTGCCAGCTCGCTTGAACAGGGGAGAGCTTTCTTT
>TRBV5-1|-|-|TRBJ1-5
CASSLDPNVNQPQHF
TGCGCCAGCAGCCTGGATCCTAATGTCAATCAGCCCCAGCATTTT
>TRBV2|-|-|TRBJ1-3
CASSFESYTGNTIYF
TGTGCCAGCAGTTTCGAGTCATATACTGGAAACACCATATATTTT
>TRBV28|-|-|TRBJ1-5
CASQIGGRGQPQHF
TGTGCCTCCCAAATAGGGGGTCGGGGTCAGCCCCAGCATTTT
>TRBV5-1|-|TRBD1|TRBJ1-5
CASSSGDRASNQPQHF
TGCGCCAGCAGCTCCGGGGACAGGGCTAGCAATCAGCCCCAGCATTTT
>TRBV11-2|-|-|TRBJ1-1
CASSLALIDTEAFF
TGTGCCAGCAGCTTAGCCCTTATAGACACTGAAGCTTTCTTT
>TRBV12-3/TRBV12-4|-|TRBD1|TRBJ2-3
CAVGQGLTDTQYF
TGTGCGGTAGGACAGGGCCTCACAGATACGCAGTATTTT
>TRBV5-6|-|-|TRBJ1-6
CASSLGQYPNSPLHF
TGTGCCAGCAGCTTGGGACAGTACCCGAATTCACCCCTCCACTTT
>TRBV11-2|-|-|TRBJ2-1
CASSLVASSYNEQFF
TGTGCCAGCAGCTTAGTTGCTAGTTCCTACAATGAGCAGTTCTTC
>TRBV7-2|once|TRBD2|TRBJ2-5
CASSLVLAGASGTQYF
TGTGCCAGCAGCTTAGTGCTAGCGGGGGCCTCAGGGACCCAGTACTTC
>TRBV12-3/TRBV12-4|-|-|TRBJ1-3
CASSPYRSTTIYF
TGTGCCAGCAGTCCCTACAGATCCACCACCATATATTTT
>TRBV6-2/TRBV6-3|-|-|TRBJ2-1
CASSVRDYNEQFF
TGTGCCAGCAGTGTACGGGACTACAATGAGCAGTTCTTC
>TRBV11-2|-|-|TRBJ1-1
CASSQYLESEAFF
TGTGCCAGCAGCCAGTACCTTGAATCTGAAGCTTTCTTT
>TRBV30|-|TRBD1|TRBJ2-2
CAWSVSGMDRLRWELFF
TGTGCCTGGAGTGTGTCGGGCATGGACAGGTTGAGATGGGAGCTGTTTTTT
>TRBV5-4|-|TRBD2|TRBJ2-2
CASSLQRLARKGELFF
TGTGCCAGCAGCTTGCAAAGACTAGCGCGGAAAGGGGAGCTGTTTTTT
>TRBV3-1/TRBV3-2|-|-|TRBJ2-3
CASSHYDRYADTQYF
TGTGCCAGCAGCCACTATGACAGGTACGCAGATACGCAGTATTTT
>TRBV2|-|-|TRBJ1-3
CASLLPGYSGNTIYF
TGTGCCAGCCTCCTCCCGGGGTACTCTGGAAACACCATATATTTT
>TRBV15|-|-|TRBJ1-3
CATSRDPGFQGNTIYF
TGTGCCACCAGCAGAGATCCAGGGTTCCAAGGAAACACCATATATTTT
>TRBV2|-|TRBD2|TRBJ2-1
CASSEVASGGGEQFF
TGTGCCAGCAGTGAAGTGGCTAGCGGGGGGGGTGAGCAGTTCTTC
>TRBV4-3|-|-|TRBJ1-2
CASSQVAAGLKSGYTF
TGCGCCAGCAGCCAAGTGGCAGCAGGGTTGAAGTCGGGCTACACCTTC
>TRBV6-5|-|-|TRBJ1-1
CASSYGRNTEAFF
TGTGCCAGCAGCTACGGGAGGAACACTGAAGCTTTCTTT
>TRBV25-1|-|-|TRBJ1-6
CASSPGVWKINSPLHF
TGTGCCAGCAGTCCAGGGGTTTGGAAAATTAATTCACCCCTCCACTTT
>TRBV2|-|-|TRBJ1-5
CASSQGIGDNQPQHF
TGTGCCAGCAGTCAGGGTATAGGGGACAATCAGCCCCAGCATTTT
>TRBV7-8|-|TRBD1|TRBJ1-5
CASSPDRGRGQPQHF
TGTGCCAGCAGCCCAGACAGGGGGCGCGGTCAGCCCCAGCATTTT
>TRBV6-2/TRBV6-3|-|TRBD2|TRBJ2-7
CASSSDPGGSSYEQYF
TGTGCCAGCAGTTCTGACCCGGGGGGGAGCTCCTACGAGCAGTACTTC
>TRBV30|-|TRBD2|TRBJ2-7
CAWTGGSEQYF
TGTGCCTGGACGGGAGGCTCTGAGCAGTACTTC
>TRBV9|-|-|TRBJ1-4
CASSGPWQGGEKLFF
TGTGCCAGCAGCGGGCCTTGGCAGGGAGGTGAAAAACTGTTTTTT
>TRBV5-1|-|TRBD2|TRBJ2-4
CASSLSGGAGIQYF
TGCGCCAGCAGCTTAAGCGGGGGGGCCGGCATTCAGTACTTC
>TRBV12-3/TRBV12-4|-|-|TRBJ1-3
CASSFYGGNTIYF
TGTGCCAGCAGTTTTTACGGTGGAAACACCATATATTTT
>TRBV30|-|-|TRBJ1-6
CAWNTGNNSPLHF
TGTGCCTGGAACACAGGGAATAATTCACCCCTCCACTTT
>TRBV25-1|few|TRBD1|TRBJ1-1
CASSAGGKEAFF
TGTGCCAGCAGTGCAGGGGGGAAGGAAGCTTTCTTT